A single sample gave rise to the 25 T cell receptor beta chains below, sequenced in a study of T cell responses to AZD1222 COVID-19 vaccine. Sequencing used immunoSEQ multiplex PCR; TCRdb keeps in-frame clones, though not all of them. The data hold 45,000 or so clones, with 90% observed a single time. Sample: peripheral blood, taken 28 days after the second AZD1222 dose. Receptors were obtained from an adult who received the AZD1222 COVID-19 vaccine.

The rearrangement uses TRBV3-1 (or the pseudogene TRBV3-2) and TRBJ1-1; D is unresolved. The CDR3 covers 14 residues. V was cut by 0 bases and J by 4 bases, with 9 bases left in between. Germline V gives CDR1 LGHDT, CDR2 YNNKEL (reference sequence). The DNA of the CDR3 is TGTGCCAGCAGCCAAGATTCGGGTAGCACTGAAGCTTTCTTT. Its translation: CASSQDSGSTEAFF.

V and J are TRBV6-2 or TRBV6-3 and TRBJ2-7; possibly TRBD1 or TRBD2 for D (5 bases each). Germline V gene data show CDR1 as MNHEY and CDR2 as SVGEGT. This CDR3 has 15 residues. Trimming removed 6 bases at V and 2 bases at J, with 17 bases between. In nucleotides, the CDR3 is TGTGCCAGCAGCCGGGGACCGACGCCTCCCTACGAGCAGTACTTC. It codes for CASSRGPTPPYEQYF.

J is TRBJ1-2 and V is TRBV5-5; tentative D call: TRBD1 (6 bases). Germline loops: CDR1 SGHKS, CDR2 YYEKEE (reference sequence). CDR3 size: 14 residues. V was cut by 5 bases and J by 8 bases, with 19 bases left in between. The CDR3 sequence is CASRGAGVAHGYTF. The CDR3 bases are TGTGCCAGCAGGGGGGCGGGCGTTGCCCACGGCTACACCTTC.

The chain has TRBV6-5 and TRBJ1-2; the D is unclear. The V and J ends lost 5 bases and 7 bases respectively, with 17 bases between them. Germline V CDR1 and CDR2: MNHEY, SVGAGI. The CDR3 sequence is 14 residues long. CDR3 bases: TGTGCCAGCAGTCTAGCCCTGAGACAAGGTGGCTACACCTTC. Protein product: CASSLALRQGGYTF.

The chain links TRBV5-4 to TRBJ1-1; the D is unclear. The V gene lost 0 bases and the J gene lost 4 bases, with 10 bases spanning the gap. The CDR3 spans 14 residues. CDR1 is SGHNT and CDR2 is YYREEE in the germline V gene (reference sequence). For the CDR3, the DNA is TGTGCCAGCAGCTTGGTTCAGGCGAGCACTGAAGCTTTCTTT. Protein product: CASSLVQASTEAFF.

The chain employs TRBV4-3 and TRBJ1-2; maybe TRBD1 (5 bases). CDR1 is LGHNA and CDR2 is YSLEER in the germline V gene. With 0 bases removed from V and 5 bases from J, the gap between germline ends came to 16 bases. This CDR3 contains 16 residues. CDR3 residues: CASSQDEAGSSYGYTF. The CDR3 nucleotides read TGCGCCAGCAGCCAAGATGAGGCAGGGTCGTCTTATGGCTACACCTTC.

The rearrangement joins TRBV5-6 to TRBJ1-6; TRBD1 matches 7 bases. CDR3 size: 17 residues. V trimming: 4 bases; J trimming: 1 base; junction bases outside the gene matches: 8. Germline V CDR1 and CDR2: SGHDT, YYEEEE. The CDR3 bases are TGTGCCAGCAGCCCTGGGACAGCGGGTTCCTATAATTCACCCCTCCACTTT. Its translation is CASSPGTAGSYNSPLHF.

This rearrangement joins TRBV11-3 to TRBJ2-1; 9 nucleotides agree with TRBD2. Germline trimming cut 1 base from V and 9 bases from J; bases unmatched to any gene: 10. Germline V gene sequence: CDR1 SGHNT, CDR2 YENEEA. The CDR3 has 16 residues. The CDR3 loop is CASSLGLAGGRGEQFF. The CDR3 nucleotides are TGTGCCAGCAGCTTAGGATTGGCGGGGGGGCGCGGTGAGCAGTTCTTC.

The sample holds one count of this clone. The rearrangement links TRBV15 to TRBJ1-6; D is unclear. The CDR3 consists of 18 residues. CDR1 is LNHNV and CDR2 is YYDKDF in the germline V gene (reference sequence). Trimming removed 0 bases at V and 5 bases at J, with 17 bases between. The DNA for the CDR3 is TGTGCCACCAGCAGAGATCTCTTAAGGATCACTAATAATTCACCCCTCCACTTT. This gives the protein CATSRDLLRITNNSPLHF.

This sequence joins TRBV21-1 and TRBJ2-7; the table's D call TRBD2 went unverified against the DNA. TRBV21-1 is termed a pseudogene. The CDR3 is 14 residues long. The CDR3 loop is CASSKAEPNNEQYF. CDR3 DNA sequence: TGTGCCAGCAGCAAAGCGGAGCCGAACAACGAGCAGTACTTC.

The rearrangement uses TRBV2 and TRBJ2-7; TRBD1 might be the D (6 bases). Trimming took 6 bases from V and 3 from J, leaving 12 bases between them. Germline V lookup: CDR1 SNHLY, CDR2 FYNNEI. The CDR3 runs to 13 residues. CDR3 protein: CASRDRGYYEQYF. The CDR3, as DNA: TGTGCCAGCAGGGACAGAGGATACTACGAGCAGTACTTC.

V usage is TRBV7-9 and J usage is TRBJ2-3; 8 bases agree with TRBD2. This CDR3 is built from 15 residues. V lost 4 bases and J lost 2; bases outside the gene matches: 5. CDR1 and CDR2 (germline): SEHNR, FQNEAQ (reference sequence). CDR3 DNA sequence: TGTGCCAGCAGCTCCCGGGGGGGGAACACAGATACGCAGTATTTT. As protein: CASSSRGGNTDTQYF.

The J gene is TRBJ2-3, the V gene TRBV11-3, with D unclear. V lost 0 bases and J 1 base, leaving 5 bases between the germline ends. The CDR3 runs to 14 residues. Germline V gene sequence: CDR1 SGHNT, CDR2 YENEEA. The CDR3 coding sequence is TGTGCCAGCAGCTTAGATGGCCGCACAGATACGCAGTATTTT. This encodes CASSLDGRTDTQYF.

The chain combines TRBV5-8 with TRBJ2-5, with 9 bases fitting TRBD1. The CDR3 spans 14 residues. V lost 6 bases and J lost 3; bases outside the gene matches: 6. CDR1 SGHTS and CDR2 YDEGEE come from the germline V gene. CDR3 DNA: TGTGCCAGCAATCCCGGGACAGGGAAAGAGACCCAGTACTTC. This gives the protein CASNPGTGKETQYF.

This chain uses TRBV7-8 with TRBJ2-2; possibly TRBD1 for D (6 bases). Trimming removed 7 bases from V and 1 base from J, with 13 bases in between. CDR3 length equals 15 residues. The germline V gene has CDR1 SGHVS and CDR2 FQNEAQ. The CDR3 DNA sequence: TGTGCCAGCACCTTGAACAGGGTGAACACCGGGGAGCTGTTTTTT. It is translated as CASTLNRVNTGELFF.

The CDR3 here is CASSATGGVGEKLFF. In DNA form, the CDR3 reads TGTGCCAGCAGCGCTACAGGGGGCGTTGGTGAAAAACTGTTTTTT. V and J are TRBV9 and TRBJ1-4, with TRBD1 matching 9 bases. Losses at the gene ends were 3 bases for V and 7 bases for J; bases not matched to a gene: 7. Germline V gene sequence: CDR1 SGDLS, CDR2 YYNGEE. CDR3 length: 15 residues.

This rearrangement joins TRBV19 to TRBJ2-7, with TRBD1 matching over 11 bases. Germline assignment: CDR1 LNHDA and CDR2 SQIVND (reference sequence). The V and J ends lost 2 bases and 4 bases, in that order; junction bases with no gene match: 4. The CDR3 length is 15 residues. CDR3 protein: CASSIPGQGVYEQYF. For the CDR3, the DNA is TGTGCCAGTAGTATACCGGGACAGGGGGTTTACGAGCAGTACTTC.

CDR3 nucleotides: TGTGCCAGCAGCCAAGATTTGGGAGGGGTCACTGAAGCTTTCTTT. It specifies CASSQDLGGVTEAFF. This chain joins TRBV4-2 and TRBJ1-1; D might be TRBD1 (5 bases). In germline, CDR1 is LGHNA, CDR2 YNFKEQ. V dropped 0 bases and J dropped 4 bases, with 12 bases sitting between them. The CDR3 length is 15 residues.

As DNA, the CDR3 is TGTGCCAGCAGTGAATTAGGGACGTCACCCCTCCACTTT. It translates to CASSELGTSPLHF. The J gene is TRBJ1-6, the V gene TRBV25-1; D may be TRBD1 (5 bases). This CDR3 region has 13 residues. Germline lookup yields CDR1 MGHDK and CDR2 SYGVNS. The germline V and J ends were trimmed by 1 base and 10 bases, with 8 bases remaining between them.

This clone occurred once. The chain has TRBV3-1 (or the pseudogene TRBV3-2) and TRBJ1-1; D gene ambiguous. Trimming removed 5 bases from V and 1 base from J, with 11 bases in between. The CDR3 is 14 amino acids. Germline V gene data show CDR1 as LGHDT and CDR2 as YNNKEL (reference sequence). The CDR3 loop is CASSDTQWNTEAFF. The CDR3 nucleotides are TGTGCCAGCAGCGATACTCAGTGGAACACTGAAGCTTTCTTT.

The chain recombines TRBV3-1 (or the pseudogene TRBV3-2) with TRBJ2-3; 7 bases match TRBD2. V dropped 4 bases and J dropped 1; count of bases not matched to a gene: 2. This CDR3 has 14 amino acids. Germline V gene lookup returns CDR1 LGHDT and CDR2 YNNKEL (reference sequence). CDR3 coding DNA: TGTGCCAGCAGCCCGAGCGGGGGCACAGATACGCAGTATTTT. Translation gives CASSPSGGTDTQYF.

V and J are TRBV30 and TRBJ2-7; TRBD2 matches 7 bases. The CDR3 is 12 residues long. Germline V gene data show CDR1 as GTSNPN and CDR2 as SVGIG (reference sequence). The trim removed 5 bases at V and 6 bases at J, leaving 7 bases unmatched. CDR3 amino acids: CAWRTGGREQYF. The CDR3 nucleotides read TGTGCCTGGCGTACGGGGGGACGCGAGCAGTACTTC.

V and J are TRBV7-9 and TRBJ1-4; D is perhaps TRBD1 (5 bases). CDR1 SEHNR and CDR2 FQNEAQ come from the germline V gene (reference sequence). Trimming shortened V by 1 base and J by 5 bases, and 8 bases separated the two germline ends. CDR3 length equals 14 residues. CDR3 DNA sequence: TGTGCCAGCAGCTTAGGCAGGGACAATGAAAAACTGTTTTTT. Protein product: CASSLGRDNEKLFF. The variable domain in full, with the rest retrieved from reference TRBV7-9 and TRBJ1-4, is DTGVSQNPRHKITKRGQNVTFRCDPISEHNRLYWYRQTLGQGPEFLTYFQNEAQLEKSRLLSDRFSAERPKGSFSTLEIQRTEQGDSAMYLCASSLGRDNEKLFFGSGTQLSVL.

The chain uses TRBV2 and TRBJ2-3; TRBD2 agrees at 10 bases. V dropped 6 bases and J dropped 5; count of bases not matched to a gene: 8. CDR3 length: 15 residues. Germline lookup yields CDR1 SNHLY and CDR2 FYNNEI. The CDR3 sequence: CASRPQRGGRDTQYF. The CDR3 bases are TGTGCCAGCAGGCCCCAGCGGGGGGGCCGAGATACGCAGTATTTT.

In its sample, this clone was seen a few times. This chain uses TRBV5-1 with TRBJ2-2; unclear D gene. Germline CDR1 reads SGHRS; CDR2 reads YFSETQ. There are 13 residues in the CDR3. Trimming took off 2 bases at V and 8 bases at J, with 10 bases between the two ends. This CDR3 reads CASSLSVRGELFF. In nucleotides, the CDR3 is TGCGCCAGCAGCTTATCTGTTAGAGGGGAGCTGTTTTTT.